These 8 T cell receptor beta chains were all obtained from the same sample, sequenced in a study of cytomegalovirus exposure and HLA in healthy donors. Amplification used 60 Vbeta primers and 13 Jbeta primers. Here immunoSEQ multiplex PCR was the method, and the copy in TCRdb shows in-frame clones only, minus some. The table has roughly 190,000 clones, around four fifths seen once. The sequenced sample consisted of PBMCs. These receptors were obtained from a woman aged 50 to 60 in good health and CMV-seropositive.

The J gene is TRBJ2-5, the V gene TRBV7-2; a possible D gene is TRBD1 (6 bases). CDR1 SGHTA and CDR2 FQGNSA come from the germline V gene. CDR3 length: 13 amino acids. Trimming took off 5 bases at V and 4 bases at J, with 11 bases between the two ends. This CDR3 reads CASSPTRGETQYF. The DNA of the CDR3 is TGTGCCAGCAGCCCAACCAGGGGAGAGACCCAGTACTTC. Filled out from reference TRBV7-2 and TRBJ2-5, the complete variable domain reads GAGVSQSPSNKVTEKGKDVELRCDPISGHTALYWYRQSLGQGLEFLIYFQGNSAPDKSGLPSDRFSAERTGGSVSTLTIQRTQQEDSAVYLCASSPTRGETQYFGPGTRLLVL.

The J gene is TRBJ1-4, the V gene TRBV7-9; TRBD1 matches at 7 bases. V shed 5 bases and J 3 bases; nucleotides not matched to a gene: 6. The germline CDR1 and CDR2 sequences are SEHNR and FQNEAQ (reference sequence). This CDR3 region has 15 residues. As DNA, the CDR3 is TGTGCCAGCAGCCCCGACAGGGTATCTAATGAAAAACTGTTTTTT. Translated, it gives CASSPDRVSNEKLFF. Based on the CDR3 plus reference TRBV7-9 and TRBJ1-4, the full variable domain is DTGVSQNPRHKITKRGQNVTFRCDPISEHNRLYWYRQTLGQGPEFLTYFQNEAQLEKSRLLSDRFSAERPKGSFSTLEIQRTEQGDSAMYLCASSPDRVSNEKLFFGSGTQLSVL.

Worth noting for this clone: Mismatch with germline at one junction end may stem from a read error. The V call is TRBV7-3, the J call TRBJ2-2, with D possibly TRBD2 on 5 matching bases. Germline CDR1 is SGHTA and CDR2 is FQGTGA. The CDR3 is 15 amino acids. This CDR3 is CASSLTRSSTGELLF. CDR3 bases: TGTGCCAGCAGCTTAACGAGGAGTTCCACCGGGGAGCTGCTTTTT.

The table lists this clone with a few counts. The rearrangement joins TRBV7-2 to TRBJ2-5, with D unclear. The V end was cut by 5 bases, the J end by 3 bases, with 4 bases between. The CDR3 spans 11 residues. Germline CDR1 SGHTA, CDR2 FQGNSA. CDR3 residues: CASSPKETQYF. As DNA, the CDR3 is TGTGCCAGCAGCCCCAAAGAGACCCAGTACTTC.

The chain recombines TRBV21-1 with TRBJ1-1; TRBD1 is taken as the D call from the table, unchecked against the DNA. TRBV21-1 is classified as a pseudogene. This CDR3 is 16 amino acids long. DNA of the CDR3: TGTGCCAGCAGCAAAGCACGACAGGGGGCGAACACTGAAGCTTTCTTT. Its protein is CASSKARQGANTEAFF.

The chain recombines TRBV28 with TRBJ2-7; 12 bases agree with TRBD2. J lost 3 bases, V lost 6 bases, and 3 bases had no gene match. The CDR3 is 14 amino acids. The germline V gene has CDR1 MDHEN and CDR2 SYDVKM. CDR3 nucleotide sequence: TGTGCCAGCAGGACTAGCGGGGGAAACTACGAGCAGTACTTC. It translates to CASRTSGGNYEQYF.

This clone came up once. The chain joins TRBV7-8 to TRBJ2-5; D is uncertain. The V end lost 0 bases, the J end lost 4 bases, and 9 bases lay between the germline ends. Germline CDR1 SGHVS, CDR2 FQNEAQ. The CDR3 sequence is 14 residues long. The CDR3 region has the DNA TGTGCCAGCAGCTTAGCGAGTCCGAGAGAGACCCAGTACTTC. Amino acids: CASSLASPRETQYF. The variable domain in full, completed from reference TRBV7-8 and TRBJ2-5, reads GAGVSQSPRYKVAKRGQDVALRCDPISGHVSLFWYQQALGQGPEFLTYFQNEAQLDKSGLPSDRFFAERPEGSVSTLKIQRTQQEDSAVYLCASSLASPRETQYFGPGTRLLVL.

The chain links TRBV25-1 to TRBJ2-3, with D perhaps TRBD2 (5 bases). The V end was cut by 6 bases, the J end by 0 bases, with 10 bases between. There are 14 residues in the CDR3. CDR1 and CDR2 from the germline V gene are MGHDK and SYGVNS. The CDR3 DNA reads as TGTGCCAGCAGCAAACGGGGTAGCACAGATACGCAGTATTTT. Its protein product is CASSKRGSTDTQYF.